The present TCR beta chain was sequenced within a study of T cells in localized non-small cell lung cancer. General study points: Sequencing was restricted to one tumor region; therefore, heterogeneity remains possible. Appearing in adjacent lung were a median around 60 of the top 100 tumor clones. Tumor showed lower T cell clonality than uninvolved adjacent lung, where it was highest. Higher blood T cell density tracked longer overall survival.

A word on this clone: The target antigen is unknown.

The CDR3 has 15 amino acids. Germline CDR1 ENHRY, CDR2 SYGVKD. The V end lost 0 bases, the J end lost 5 bases, and 14 bases lay between the germline ends. Profiled with immunoSEQ multiplex PCR; TCRdb holds only in-frame clones, not every one. The sample lists 25,000 or so clones; 80% to 90% were seen once. This specimen was peripheral blood, taken before any cancer treatment. The receptor was derived from a male donor aged 60 or over with stage I lung adenocarcinoma. The V call is TRBV10-3, the J call TRBJ2-7; D might be TRBD1 (6 bases). The CDR3 DNA reads as TGTGCCATCAGTGAGTCCGAGGGGGTCAGGAACGAGCAGTACTTC. Protein sequence: CAISESEGVRNEQYF.